This T cell receptor beta chain originates from a study of identical twins' blood T cells. Study findings and constraints: Shared CDR3 clonotype counts between two donors mainly tracked the product of their cloneset sizes, twins included.

With regard to this clonotype: Its antigen is as yet unknown.

A previously described protocol, modified, built RNA-based TCR cDNA libraries. TCRdb passed the 5' RACE reads through MiXCR, listing each CDR3 protein once. This table holds roughly 380,000 distinct CDR3 sequences, roughly 28% found once. Germline loops: CDR1 LGHDT, CDR2 YNNKEL (reference sequence). V dropped 2 bases and J dropped 6 bases, with 13 bases sitting between them. The CDR3 loop spans 14 amino acids. The source material was PBMCs. This receptor was obtained from a woman aged 18-49 years in good health. The chain couples TRBV3-1 to TRBJ1-2; D is ambiguous. The CDR3 DNA reads TGTGCCAGCAGCCAAACCGGTATGTCCGATGGCTACACCTTC. Translating it yields CASSQTGMSDGYTF.